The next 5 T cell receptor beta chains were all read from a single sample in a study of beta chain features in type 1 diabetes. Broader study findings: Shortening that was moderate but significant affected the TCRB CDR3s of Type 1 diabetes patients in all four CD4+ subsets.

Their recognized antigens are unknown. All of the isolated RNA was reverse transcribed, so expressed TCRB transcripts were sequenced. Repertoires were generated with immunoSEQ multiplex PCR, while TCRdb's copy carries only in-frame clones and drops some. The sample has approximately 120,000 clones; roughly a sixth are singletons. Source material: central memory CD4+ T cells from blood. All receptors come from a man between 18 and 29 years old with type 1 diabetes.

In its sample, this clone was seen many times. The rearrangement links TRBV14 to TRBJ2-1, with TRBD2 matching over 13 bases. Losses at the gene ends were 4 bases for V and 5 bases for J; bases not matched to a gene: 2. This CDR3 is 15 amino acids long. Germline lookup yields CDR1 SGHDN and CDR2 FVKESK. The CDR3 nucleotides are TGTGCCAGCAGCCCGGGACTAGCGGGGAACAATGAGCAGTTCTTC. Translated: CASSPGLAGNNEQFF.

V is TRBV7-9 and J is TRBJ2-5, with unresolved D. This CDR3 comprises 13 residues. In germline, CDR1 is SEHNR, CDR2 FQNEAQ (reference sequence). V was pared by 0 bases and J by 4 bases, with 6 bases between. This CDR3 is CASSLAGRETQYF. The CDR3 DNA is TGTGCCAGCAGCTTAGCGGGCAGAGAGACCCAGTACTTC.

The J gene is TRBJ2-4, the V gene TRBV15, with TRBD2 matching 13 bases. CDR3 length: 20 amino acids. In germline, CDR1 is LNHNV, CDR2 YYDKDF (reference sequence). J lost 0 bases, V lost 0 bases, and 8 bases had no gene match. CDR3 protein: CATSRDRRTSGSLAKNIQYF. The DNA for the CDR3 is TGTGCCACCAGCAGAGATCGGAGGACTAGCGGGAGTCTAGCCAAAAACATTCAGTACTTC.

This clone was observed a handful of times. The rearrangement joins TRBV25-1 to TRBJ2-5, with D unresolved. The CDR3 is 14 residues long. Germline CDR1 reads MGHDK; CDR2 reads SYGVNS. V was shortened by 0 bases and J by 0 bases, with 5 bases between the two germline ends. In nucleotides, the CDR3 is TGTGCCAGCAGTGAATATGGACACCAAGAGACCCAGTACTTC. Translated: CASSEYGHQETQYF.

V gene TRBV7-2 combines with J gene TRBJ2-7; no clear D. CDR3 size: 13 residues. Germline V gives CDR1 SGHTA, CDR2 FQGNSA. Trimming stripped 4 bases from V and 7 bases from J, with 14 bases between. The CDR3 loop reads CASSSNLGGEQYF. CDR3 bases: TGTGCCAGCAGCTCAAACCTTGGTGGAGAGCAGTACTTC.